This TCR beta chain originates from a study of cytomegalovirus exposure and HLA in healthy donors. Study-wide results and limits: TCR beta V- and J-gene trimming, according to a later analysis, was linked to a missense DCLRE1C variant. Later, an analysis showed that TCR beta chains associated with HLA were more clonally expanded than others that were equally common. The authors considered a cluster of highly shared sequence variants likely to be a sequencing artifact.

PCR amplification relied on 60 Vbeta primers (plus 13 Jbeta primers). The method was immunoSEQ multiplex PCR; TCRdb's version includes in-frame clones alone and lacks a portion of them. The top ten hold 0.58% of the sample, which has 200,000 to 250,000 clones, almost 85% seen once. Concerning this clone itself: As yet, its antigen is unknown.

Germline CDR1 SGHRS, CDR2 YFSETQ. The CDR3 runs to 17 residues. Trimming cost V 4 bases and J 0 bases; bases outside gene matches: 6. The rearrangement links TRBV5-1 to TRBJ2-7, with 14 bases identical to TRBD2. Sequencing was performed on PBMCs. This TCR was sampled from a woman aged 40 to 55 in good health and CMV-seronegative. The CDR3 DNA follows: TGCGCCAGCAGCCCAGGACTAGCGGGGGGACTCTCCTACGAGCAGTACTTC. This gives the protein CASSPGLAGGLSYEQYF.